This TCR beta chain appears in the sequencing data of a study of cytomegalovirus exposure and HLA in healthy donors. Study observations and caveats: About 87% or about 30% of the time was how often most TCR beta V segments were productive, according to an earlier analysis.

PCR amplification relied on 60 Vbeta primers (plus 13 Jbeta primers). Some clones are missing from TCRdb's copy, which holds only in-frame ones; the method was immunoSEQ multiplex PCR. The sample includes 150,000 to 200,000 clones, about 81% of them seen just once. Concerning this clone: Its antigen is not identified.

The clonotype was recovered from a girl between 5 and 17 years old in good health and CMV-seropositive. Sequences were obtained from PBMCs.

CDR3 coding DNA: TGTGCCAGCAGCTTGCTTTCGACAGGCCAAATTCAAGAGACCCAGTACTTC. Translated, it gives CASSLLSTGQIQETQYF. The genes are TRBV5-6 and TRBJ2-5; a possible D gene is TRBD1 (6 bases). The CDR3 spans 17 residues. The V gene's germline CDR1 is SGHDT and CDR2 YYEEEE. V was cut by 1 base and J by 2 bases, with 18 bases left in between.